This T cell receptor (beta chain) was retrieved from a study of T-cell reconstitution after alpha-beta-depleted transplantation in children. Library preparation (for TCRbeta) was performed with unique molecular identifiers. TCRdb ran MiXCR on the PCR reads and lists one entry per CDR3 protein. The sample records 230,000 or so distinct CDR3 sequences, 9.7% being singletons. The CDR3 length is 14 residues. V lost 6 bases and J 6 bases, leaving 17 bases between the germline ends. The germline gives CDR1 LNHDA, CDR2 SQIVND (reference sequence). The sample here was PBMCs from the stem cell graft donor, taken from the stem cell graft. This chain joins TRBV19 and TRBJ1-1, with no clear D. The TCR was taken from a human donor who donated a stem cell graft to a child with SCID. CDR3 protein: CASSPMSWTPEAFF. The CDR3 nucleotides are TGTGCCAGTAGCCCAATGTCGTGGACGCCTGAAGCTTTCTTT.